Below are 27 T cell receptor beta chains sequenced from a single sample in a study of tissue T cells after allogeneic stem cell transplantation. The table came from immunoSEQ multiplex PCR; TCRdb's copy has only in-frame clones and leaves some out. The data show 2,800 or so clones, about 50% seen once. Documented time point: mouse harvest day 14 after allogeneic transplant. Mouse grafts combined 10^7 T-cell-depleted bone marrow cells with 10^6 splenic CD5+ T cells. Sequenced sample: lymph node tissue. These receptors were taken from a female BALB/c mouse given C57BL/6 T cells with graft-versus-host disease after an allogeneic hematopoietic cell transplant.

A note on this clone: All gene names here are mouse names. The read finishes 1 residue shy of the CDR3 end, and the germline J gene is used to complete it. The chain combines TRBV12-1 with TRBJ2-3; TRBD2 matches 9 bases. The CDR3 covers 15 residues. V was clipped by 2 bases and J by 2 bases; unmatched bases: 4. Looked up from germline, CDR1 is SGHSN and CDR2 is HYEKVE. The CDR3 spells CASSPVGGLAETLYF. The DNA read from the CDR3 is TGTGCCAGCTCTCCCGTGGGGGGGCTTGCAGAAACGCTGTAT.

As for this clone: All gene names here are mouse names. The read ends 1 residue early relative to the CDR3; the germline J gene fills the gap. The chain employs TRBV13-2 and TRBJ1-6; possibly TRBD1 for D (6 bases). TRBJ1-6 is an open reading frame whose function is uncertain. V was cut by 4 bases and J by 4 bases, with 9 bases left in between. In germline, CDR1 is NNHNN, CDR2 SYGAGS (reference sequence). This CDR3 comprises 14 residues. The covered CDR3 bases are TGTGCCAGCGGTCCAGGACAGTATAATTCGCCCCTCTAC. Amino acid sequence: CASGPGQYNSPLY. The full CDR3 is CASGPGQYNSPLYF.

With regard to this clone: Germline and genes: mouse. The read ends 1 residue before the CDR3 terminus; that terminus is restored from the germline J gene. The chain uses TRBV17 and TRBJ2-2, with unresolved D. The CDR3 has 14 residues. The germline V gene encodes CDR1 MNHDT and CDR2 YYDKIL. Between the trimmed V and J ends, which lost 2 bases and 0 bases, there was a span of 4 bases. Partial CDR3 DNA: TGTGCTAGCAGTAGACTGGCAAACACCGGGCAGCTCTAC. It specifies CASSRLANTGQLY. The full CDR3 is CASSRLANTGQLYF.

Concerning this clone itself: The genes and germline here are from mouse. The read ends 1 residue early relative to the CDR3; the germline J gene fills the gap. The genes are TRBV3 and TRBJ2-3, with D unresolved. V lost 4 bases and J lost 1, with 6 bases in between. Germline lookup yields CDR1 SNHLY and CDR2 FYNGKV (reference sequence). The CDR3 loop spans 13 amino acids. This chain's CDR3 is CASSSQGAETLYF. CDR3 DNA (partial): TGTGCCAGCAGCTCTCAGGGTGCAGAAACGCTGTAT.

A word on this clone: The gene names given are mouse names. The CDR3 sequence: CASSDPPSQNTLYF. CDR3 DNA, as far as it was read: TGTGCCAGCAGTGATCCCCCTAGTCAAAACACCTTGTAC. The gene calls are TRBV13-1 and TRBJ2-4, with D unresolved. The read finishes 1 residue shy of the CDR3 end, and the germline J gene is used to complete it. CDR3 length: 14 amino acids. Germline V lookup: CDR1 NSHNY, CDR2 SYGAGN. V was pared by 1 base and J by 0 bases, with 6 bases between.

Concerning this clone itself: Mouse gene names apply. The CDR3 end falls 1 residue outside the read, so it is completed with the germline J gene. The V call is TRBV2, the J call TRBJ1-5; D gene unclear. CDR1 and CDR2 (germline): LGHNA, YSYQKL. Deletions cut 0 bases from V and 0 bases from J, with 6 bases between. This CDR3 has 15 residues. The sequenced part of the CDR3 DNA is TGTGCCAGCAGCCAAGAGAGGAATAACAACCAGGCTCCGCTT. Its protein is CASSQERNNNQAPL. The full CDR3 protein is CASSQERNNNQAPLF.

About this clone: The gene names given are mouse names. The read halts 1 residue ahead of the CDR3 end, with the missing end drawn from the germline J gene. The chain carries TRBV15 and TRBJ2-2, with TRBD2 identical over 11 bases. From germline, CDR1 is SGHND and CDR2 FRSKSL. This CDR3 spans 17 amino acids. Trimming at V came to 0 bases and at J to 2 bases, leaving 2 bases not matched to a gene. This chain's CDR3 is CASSLARTGGNTGQLYF. The CDR3 bases that were read are TGTGCCAGCAGTTTAGCGCGGACTGGGGGGAACACCGGGCAGCTCTAC.

A remark on this clone: Here the gene names and germline are mouse. The CDR3 end lies 1 residue beyond the end of the read and is filled in from the germline J gene. The rearrangement uses TRBV26 and TRBJ1-4; D is possibly TRBD1 (6 bases). Germline V gene lookup returns CDR1 KGHPV and CDR2 FQNQEV (reference sequence). V gave up 6 bases and J gave up 4 bases, with 12 bases separating them. The CDR3 is 14 amino acids. The CDR3 spells CASRPGHLNERLFF. The covered CDR3 bases are TGTGCCAGCAGGCCGGGACACCTCAACGAAAGATTATTT.

Comments on this clone: Gene names are the mouse ones. The missing CDR3 end, 1 residue past where the read stops, is filled in from the germline J gene. V gene TRBV26 combines with J gene TRBJ1-1; the D is unclear. V was pared by 4 bases and J by 0 bases, with 6 bases between. The germline V gene encodes CDR1 KGHPV and CDR2 FQNQEV (reference sequence). This CDR3 contains 13 residues. Partial CDR3 DNA: TGTGCCAGCAGTCCACAATCAAACACAGAAGTCTTC. Residues: CASSPQSNTEVF. The entire CDR3 protein reads CASSPQSNTEVFF.

With regard to this clone: Gene and germline names: mouse. The sequenced CDR3 bases are TGTGCCAGCAGCCAACAGGGGATCCAAGACACCCAGTAC. Protein sequence: CASSQQGIQDTQY. The whole CDR3 region reads CASSQQGIQDTQYF. V usage is TRBV5 and J usage is TRBJ2-5, with TRBD1 as a possible D gene (6 bases). From the germline J gene comes the end of the CDR3, since the read stops 1 residue before it. The ends were cut back, 2 bases at V and 2 bases at J, with 8 bases in the middle. The CDR3 extends over 14 amino acids. Germline V gene lookup returns CDR1 LGHNA and CDR2 YNLKQL (reference sequence).

A remark on this clone: Gene names and germline match the mouse. The read comes to an end 1 residue before the CDR3 does, leaving the germline J gene to fill in the end. This sequence joins TRBV26 and TRBJ2-4; D ambiguous. The CDR3 consists of 15 residues. The germline V and J ends were trimmed by 4 bases and 0 bases, with 11 bases remaining between them. CDR1 and CDR2 from the germline V gene are KGHPV and FQNQEV (reference sequence). CDR3 bases read: TGTGCCAGCAGTCCTCACAAGAATAGTCAAAACACCTTGTAC. Protein sequence: CASSPHKNSQNTLY. The whole CDR3 sequence reads CASSPHKNSQNTLYF.

This clone was detected only a few times. The gene names given are mouse names. The CDR3 is cut off 1 residue early in the read; its end comes from the germline J gene. This chain links TRBV3 with TRBJ2-3; 9 nucleotides agree with TRBD2. The germline V gene encodes CDR1 SNHLY and CDR2 FYNGKV (reference sequence). The trim removed 3 bases at V and 0 bases at J, leaving 4 bases unmatched. There are 16 residues in the CDR3. The CDR3 region is CASSLPGGDSAETLYF. CDR3 bases read: TGTGCCAGCAGCTTGCCTGGGGGGGATAGTGCAGAAACGCTGTAT.

In this sample, this clone turned up once. Germline and genes: mouse. The CDR3 end falls 1 residue outside the read, so it is completed with the germline J gene. This chain joins TRBV26 and TRBJ1-1, with D perhaps TRBD1 (6 bases). CDR1 is KGHPV and CDR2 is FQNQEV in the germline V gene (reference sequence). V was pared by 2 bases and J by 2 bases, with 9 bases between. This CDR3 is 14 amino acids long. The DNA read from the CDR3 is TGTGCCAGCAGTCTGACACAGGGTAACACAGAAGTCTTC. Residues: CASSLTQGNTEVF. The full CDR3 protein is CASSLTQGNTEVFF.

Worth noting for this clone: Each gene name is a mouse one. The read gets to within 1 residue of the CDR3 end, and the germline J gene fills in the rest. The chain recombines TRBV26 with TRBJ2-7; TRBD1 matches at 7 bases. Germline V gene lookup returns CDR1 KGHPV and CDR2 FQNQEV (reference sequence). The CDR3 is 14 residues long. J was trimmed by 0 bases and V by 2 bases; bases with no gene match: 1. The CDR3 sequence: CASSLGDSSYEQYF. The CDR3 DNA, read in part, is TGTGCCAGCAGTCTGGGGGACAGCTCCTATGAACAGTAC.

With respect to this clone: Mouse gene names and germline throughout. The CDR3 is cut off 1 residue early in the read; its end comes from the germline J gene. The chain links TRBV26 to TRBJ1-4, with 7 positions matching TRBD1. V gave up 2 bases and J gave up 7 bases; unmatched junction bases: 7. This CDR3 is built from 15 residues. The germline CDR1 and CDR2 sequences are KGHPV and FQNQEV (reference sequence). The sequenced CDR3 bases are TGTGCCAGCAGTCTGCCCCAGGGGGAGGTCGAAAGATTATTT. This translates into CASSLPQGEVERLF. The CDR3, in full, reads CASSLPQGEVERLFF.

Details on this clone: The genes and germline here are from mouse. The CDR3 extends 1 residue past the end of the read, so its final part is completed from the germline J gene. V gene TRBV4 combines with J gene TRBJ2-1; 10 bases map to TRBD1. V shed 5 bases, J shed 5 bases, and the junction held 6 bases outside the gene matches. Per the germline V gene, CDR1 is LGHDT and CDR2 is YNNKQL (reference sequence). This CDR3 is built from 15 residues. CDR3 residues: CASSGTGAQDAEQFF. CDR3 bases read: TGTGCCAGCAGCGGGACAGGGGCGCAGGATGCTGAGCAGTTC.

A note on this clone: Germline and genes: mouse. The CDR3 is cut off 1 residue early in the read; its end comes from the germline J gene. The chain combines TRBV12-2 with TRBJ1-6, with a weak D call TRBD1 (6 bases). TRBJ1-6 falls under the ORF class, with uncertain function. CDR1 and CDR2 (germline): SGHLS, HYDKME. The CDR3 contains 15 residues. V lost 2 bases to trimming and J lost 3 bases, with 10 bases between them. This CDR3 reads CASSPRDIYNSPLYF. CDR3 bases read: TGTGCCAGCTCTCCCCGGGACATCTATAATTCGCCCCTCTAC.

With respect to this clone: Germline and genes: mouse. The read comes to an end 1 residue before the CDR3 does, leaving the germline J gene to fill in the end. The gene calls are TRBV15 and TRBJ1-5, with D possibly matching TRBD1 (6 bases). V was pared by 5 bases and J by 1 base, with 9 bases between. The CDR3 sequence is 14 residues long. The germline V gene encodes CDR1 SGHND and CDR2 FRSKSL. The DNA read from the CDR3 is TGTGCCAGCAGTCCCGGGACAAACAACCAGGCTCCGCTT. This codes for CASSPGTNNQAPL. The full CDR3 protein is CASSPGTNNQAPLF.

A remark on this clone: Genes and germline are mouse. The sequenced fragment ends 1 residue before the CDR3 boundary, so the rest is inferred from the germline J gene. The gene calls are TRBV15 and TRBJ2-7, with no clear D. V dropped 3 bases and J dropped 3 bases, with 3 bases sitting between them. This CDR3 spans 11 amino acids. Germline assignment: CDR1 SGHND and CDR2 FRSKSL. The DNA read from the CDR3 is TGTGCCAGCAGTTTTGGCTATGAACAGTAC. Residues: CASSFGYEQY. The complete CDR3 sequence is CASSFGYEQYF. Looking up the rest from reference TRBV15 and TRBJ2-7 gives the full variable domain: DAGVTQTPRHEVAEKGQTIILKCEPVSGHNDLFWYRQTKIQGLELLSYFRSKSLMEDGGAFKDRFKAEMLNSSFSTLKIQPTEPKDSAVYLCASSFGYEQYFGPGTRLTVL.

This clone occurred a few times. Gene names are mouse gene names. The CDR3 end is not reached by the read, which stops 1 residue before it; the germline J gene fills it in. The chain recombines TRBV20 with TRBJ2-7; D is undetermined. CDR1 GFQATS and CDR2 STVNSAI come from the germline V gene. CDR3 length equals 11 residues. The ends were cut back, 2 bases at V and 4 bases at J, with 6 bases in the middle. The sequenced CDR3 bases are TGTGGTGCTAGGACCGGGTATGAACAGTAC. Its protein is CGARTGYEQY. The complete CDR3 reads CGARTGYEQYF.

In its sample, this clone was seen a few times. Mouse names are used for the genes. From the germline J gene comes the end of the CDR3, since the read stops 1 residue before it. The chain is built from TRBV2 and TRBJ2-7; D is unclear. Germline assignment: CDR1 LGHNA and CDR2 YSYQKL. V lost 1 base and J 6 bases, leaving 1 base between the germline ends. The CDR3 contains 10 residues. The sequenced part of the CDR3 DNA is TGTGCCAGCAGCCAAGTTGAACAGTAC. Protein: CASSQVEQY. The CDR3 reads in full as CASSQVEQYF.

Comments on this clone: These gene names are mouse names. Incomplete CDR3 DNA: TGTGCAAGCAGCTTAAAACAGGGGAACACCGGGCAGCTCTAC. Protein product: CASSLKQGNTGQLY. The CDR3 in full is CASSLKQGNTGQLYF. The chain is built from TRBV16 and TRBJ2-2; 7 bases align to TRBD1. The CDR3 goes on 1 residue after the read ends, and that part is filled in from the germline J gene. Unmatched junction bases numbered 2, after V lost 2 bases and J lost 2 bases. This CDR3 has 15 residues. From germline, CDR1 is SGHSA and CDR2 FRNQAP.

Comments on this clone: Mouse germline and gene names are used. The read ends 1 residue early relative to the CDR3; the germline J gene fills the gap. This chain connects TRBV3 to TRBJ2-3; possibly TRBD1 for D (5 bases). With 4 bases removed from V and 2 bases from J, the gap between germline ends came to 7 bases. Germline CDR1 SNHLY, CDR2 FYNGKV (reference sequence). This CDR3 comprises 13 residues. The CDR3 spells CASSSTVAETLYF. CDR3 DNA (partial): TGTGCCAGCAGCTCGACAGTTGCAGAAACGCTGTAT.

For this clone: Gene names refer to mouse genes. The sequence runs out 1 residue before the end of the CDR3; the remainder is reconstructed from the germline J gene. This chain links TRBV26 with TRBJ1-4, with 7 bases identical to TRBD1. The germline V gene has CDR1 KGHPV and CDR2 FQNQEV (reference sequence). This CDR3 region has 13 residues. V was pared by 6 bases and J by 4 bases, with 2 bases of the junction left unmatched. CDR3 residues: CASSRDSNERLFF. The covered CDR3 bases are TGTGCCAGCAGCCGGGACAGCAACGAAAGATTATTT.

Comments on this clone: Mouse gene names apply. The sequenced fragment ends 1 residue before the CDR3 boundary, so the rest is inferred from the germline J gene. The chain combines TRBV12-2 with TRBJ2-2, with D maybe TRBD1 (6 bases). The CDR3 consists of 16 residues. V was pared by 0 bases and J by 1 base, with 11 bases between. Germline assignment: CDR1 SGHLS and CDR2 HYDKME. The sequenced part of the CDR3 DNA is TGTGCCAGCTCTCTCGCGGGACACCTAAACACCGGGCAGCTCTAC. Translation: CASSLAGHLNTGQLY. The CDR3 in its entirety is CASSLAGHLNTGQLYF.

About this clone: The gene symbols are mouse symbols. The read gets to within 1 residue of the CDR3 end, and the germline J gene fills in the rest. The chain couples TRBV26 to TRBJ2-5, with a possible D match to TRBD1 (6 bases). The CDR3 contains 14 residues. Germline assignment: CDR1 KGHPV and CDR2 FQNQEV (reference sequence). Trimming took 6 bases from V and 2 from J, leaving 12 bases between them. The CDR3 sequence: CASRPGEGQDTQYF. The DNA read from the CDR3 is TGTGCCAGCAGACCAGGGGAGGGCCAAGACACCCAGTAC.

A word on this clone: Gene names refer to mouse genes. The read is 1 residue too short to cover the CDR3 end, so that end is filled in from the germline J gene. V is TRBV5 and J is TRBJ2-3; D is ambiguous. This CDR3 has 13 residues. The ends were cut back, 0 bases at V and 3 bases at J, with 4 bases in the middle. Looked up from germline, CDR1 is LGHNA and CDR2 is YNLKQL (reference sequence). The part of the CDR3 DNA that was read is TGTGCCAGCAGCCAAGACTGGGCAGAAACGCTGTAT. Its protein is CASSQDWAETLY. The entire CDR3 sequence reads CASSQDWAETLYF.